This T cell receptor beta chain was captured by sequencing in a study of blood T cell repertoires in COVID-19. Notes on this clone: Other DNA variants within this sample encode the same CDR3.

The cohort comprised adults aged about 18 to 100 years residing in about two dozen US areas. Assignment of participants to cohorts was predicated upon participant-reported clinical history. After removal of 4 bases from V and 0 bases from J, the junction contained 0 bases not matched to a gene. The length of the CDR3 is 14 residues. Germline V gives CDR1 KGHSH, CDR2 LQKENI. Some clones are missing from TCRdb's copy, which holds only in-frame ones; the method was immunoSEQ multiplex PCR. The table has a few hundred thousand clones, approximately 90% seen once. The chain employs TRBV18 and TRBJ1-1; 9 nucleotides match TRBD1. The sequencing input was PBMCs or T cells enriched from blood (not recorded which). The source is a middle-aged woman who had been exposed to COVID-19. CDR3 nucleotide sequence: TGTGCCAGCTCACGGGACAGGGTGAACACTGAAGCTTTCTTT. This sequence encodes CASSRDRVNTEAFF. Full variable domain (remainder filled in from reference TRBV18 and TRBJ1-1): NAGVMQNPRHLVRRRGQEARLRCSPMKGHSHVYWYRQLPEEGLKFMVYLQKENIIDESGMPKERFSAEFPKEGPSILRIQQVVRGDSAAYFCASSRDRVNTEAFFGQGTRLTVV.